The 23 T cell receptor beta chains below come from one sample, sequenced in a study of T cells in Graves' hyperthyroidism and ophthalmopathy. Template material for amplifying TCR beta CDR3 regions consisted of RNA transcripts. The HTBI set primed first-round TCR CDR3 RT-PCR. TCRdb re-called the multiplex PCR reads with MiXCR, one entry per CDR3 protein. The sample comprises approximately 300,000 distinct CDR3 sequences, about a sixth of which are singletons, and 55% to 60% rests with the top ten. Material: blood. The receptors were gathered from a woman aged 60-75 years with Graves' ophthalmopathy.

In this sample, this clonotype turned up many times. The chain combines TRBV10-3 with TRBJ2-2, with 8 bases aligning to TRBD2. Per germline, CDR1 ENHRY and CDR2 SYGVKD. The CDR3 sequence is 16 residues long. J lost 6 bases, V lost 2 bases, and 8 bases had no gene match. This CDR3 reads CAISEKASGLAGELFF. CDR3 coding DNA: TGTGCCATCAGTGAGAAGGCTAGCGGGTTGGCCGGGGAGCTGTTTTTT.

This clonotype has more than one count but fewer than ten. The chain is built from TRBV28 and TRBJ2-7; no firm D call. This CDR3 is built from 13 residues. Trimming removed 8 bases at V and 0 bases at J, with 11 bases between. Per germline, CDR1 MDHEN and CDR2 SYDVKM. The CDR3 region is CASGLPSSYEQYF. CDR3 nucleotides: TGTGCCAGCGGCCTCCCTTCCTCCTACGAGCAGTACTTC.

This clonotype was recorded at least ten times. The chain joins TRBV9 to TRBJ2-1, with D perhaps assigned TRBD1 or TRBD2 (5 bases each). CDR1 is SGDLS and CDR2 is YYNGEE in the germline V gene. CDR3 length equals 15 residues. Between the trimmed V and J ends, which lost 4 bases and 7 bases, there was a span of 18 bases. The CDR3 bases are TGTGCCAGCAGCCCCTCCGGGACCGGGGAGAATGAGCAGTTCTTC. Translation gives CASSPSGTGENEQFF. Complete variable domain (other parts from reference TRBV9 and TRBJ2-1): DSGVTQTPKHLITATGQRVTLRCSPRSGDLSVYWYQQSLDQGLQFLIQYYNGEERAKGNILERFSAQQFPDLHSELNLSSLELGDSALYFCASSPSGTGENEQFFGPGTRLTVL.

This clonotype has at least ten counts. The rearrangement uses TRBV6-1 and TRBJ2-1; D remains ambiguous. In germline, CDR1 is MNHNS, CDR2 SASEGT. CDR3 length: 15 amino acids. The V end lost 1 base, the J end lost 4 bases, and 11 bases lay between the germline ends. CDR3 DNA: TGTGCCAGCAGTGAAGGCTCGTGGGCGTACAATGAGCAGTTCTTC. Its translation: CASSEGSWAYNEQFF.

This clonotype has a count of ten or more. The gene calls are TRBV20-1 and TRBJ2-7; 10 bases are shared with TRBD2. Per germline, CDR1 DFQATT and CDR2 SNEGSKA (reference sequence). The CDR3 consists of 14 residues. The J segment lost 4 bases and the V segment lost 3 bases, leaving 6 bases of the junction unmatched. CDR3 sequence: CSASLAGAYYEQYF. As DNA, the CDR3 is TGCAGTGCTAGCCTAGCGGGGGCCTATTACGAGCAGTACTTC.

CDR3 DNA: TGCAGTGCCCGGGCCCAGAACACCGGGGAGCTGTTTTTT. Amino acids: CSARAQNTGELFF. The chain couples TRBV20-1 to TRBJ2-2; no clear D. The germline V gene encodes CDR1 DFQATT and CDR2 SNEGSKA (reference sequence). The CDR3 is made up of 13 amino acids. Trimming shortened V by 6 bases and J by 1 base, and 9 bases separated the two germline ends.

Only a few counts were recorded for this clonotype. The DNA for the CDR3 is TGTGCCAGCAGCTTACTCTCTAGCGGGGAGCTGTTTTTT. Translation: CASSLLSSGELFF. V gene TRBV7-9 combines with J gene TRBJ2-2; D not certain. V lost 2 bases to trimming and J lost 7 bases, with 8 bases between them. The CDR3 spans 13 residues. Germline CDR1 is SEHNR and CDR2 is FQNEAQ (reference sequence).

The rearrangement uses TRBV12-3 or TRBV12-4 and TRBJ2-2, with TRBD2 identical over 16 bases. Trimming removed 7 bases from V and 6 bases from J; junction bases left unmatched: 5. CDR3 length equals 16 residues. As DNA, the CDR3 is TGTGCCAGCACCTTGGGACTAGCGGGGGGGGCCGGGGAGCTGTTTTTT. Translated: CASTLGLAGGAGELFF.

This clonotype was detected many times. CDR3 nucleotides: TGTGCCAGCAGCCAAGGGGGACAGGGAGATACGCAGTATTTT. Amino acid sequence: CASSQGGQGDTQYF. The chain uses TRBV3-1 and TRBJ2-3, with 9 bases that match TRBD1. Unmatched junction bases numbered 1, after V lost 1 base and J lost 5 bases. The CDR3 contains 14 residues. The V gene's germline CDR1 is LGHDT and CDR2 YNNKEL (reference sequence).

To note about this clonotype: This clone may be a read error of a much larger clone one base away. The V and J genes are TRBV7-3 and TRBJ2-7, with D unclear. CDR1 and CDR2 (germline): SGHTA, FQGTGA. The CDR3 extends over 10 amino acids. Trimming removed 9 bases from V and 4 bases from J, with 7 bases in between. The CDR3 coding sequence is TGTGCCAGGTCCGTATACGAGCAGTACTTC. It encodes CARSVYEQYF. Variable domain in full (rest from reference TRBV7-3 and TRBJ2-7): GAGVSQTPSNKVTEKGKYVELRCDPISGHTALYWYRQSLGQGPEFLIYFQGTGAADDSGLPNDRFFAVRPEGSVSTLKIQRTERGDSAVYLCARSVYEQYFGPGTRLTVT.

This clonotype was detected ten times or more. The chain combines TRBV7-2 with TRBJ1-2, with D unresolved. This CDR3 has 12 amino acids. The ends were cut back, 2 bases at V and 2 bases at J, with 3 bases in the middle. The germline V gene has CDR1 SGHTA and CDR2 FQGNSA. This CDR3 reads CASSLSNYGYTF. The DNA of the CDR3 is TGTGCCAGCAGCTTATCCAACTATGGCTACACCTTC.

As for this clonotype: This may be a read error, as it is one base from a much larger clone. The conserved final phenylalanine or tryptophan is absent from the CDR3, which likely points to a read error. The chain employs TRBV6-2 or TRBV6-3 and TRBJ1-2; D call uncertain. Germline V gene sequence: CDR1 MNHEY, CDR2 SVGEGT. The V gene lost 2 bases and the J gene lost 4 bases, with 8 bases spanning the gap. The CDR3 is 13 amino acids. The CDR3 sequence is CASSYVRIYGYTL. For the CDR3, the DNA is TGTGCCAGCAGTTACGTTAGGATCTATGGCTACACCCTC.

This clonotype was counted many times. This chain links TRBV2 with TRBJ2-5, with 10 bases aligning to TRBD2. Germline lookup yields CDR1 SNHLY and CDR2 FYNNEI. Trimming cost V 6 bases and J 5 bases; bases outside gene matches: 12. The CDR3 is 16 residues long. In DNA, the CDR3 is TGTGCCAGCAGGGATCCGCGAGCTAGCGGGAGTGAGACCCAGTACTTC. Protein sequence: CASRDPRASGSETQYF.

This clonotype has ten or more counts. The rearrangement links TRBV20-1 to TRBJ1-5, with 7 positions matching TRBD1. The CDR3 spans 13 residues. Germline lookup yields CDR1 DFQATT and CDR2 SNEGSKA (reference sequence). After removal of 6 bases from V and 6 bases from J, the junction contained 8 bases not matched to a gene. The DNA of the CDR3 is TGCAGTGCCAAACAGGGGACGGCTCAGCCCCAGCATTTT. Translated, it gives CSAKQGTAQPQHF.

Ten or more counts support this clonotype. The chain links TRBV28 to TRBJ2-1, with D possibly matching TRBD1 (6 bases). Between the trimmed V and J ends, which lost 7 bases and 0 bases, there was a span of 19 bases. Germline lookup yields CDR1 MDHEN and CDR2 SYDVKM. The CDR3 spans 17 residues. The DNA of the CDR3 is TGTGCCAGCAATGAAATAGGACAGACCAACTCCTACAATGAGCAGTTCTTC. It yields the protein CASNEIGQTNSYNEQFF.

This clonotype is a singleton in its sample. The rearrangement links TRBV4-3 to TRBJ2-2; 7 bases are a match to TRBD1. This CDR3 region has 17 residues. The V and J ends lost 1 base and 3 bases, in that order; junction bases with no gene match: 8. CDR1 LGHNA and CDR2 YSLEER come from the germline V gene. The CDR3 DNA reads TGCGCCAGCAGCCAAGCTAAACAGGGGCGGGACACCGGGGAGCTGTTTTTT. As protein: CASSQAKQGRDTGELFF.

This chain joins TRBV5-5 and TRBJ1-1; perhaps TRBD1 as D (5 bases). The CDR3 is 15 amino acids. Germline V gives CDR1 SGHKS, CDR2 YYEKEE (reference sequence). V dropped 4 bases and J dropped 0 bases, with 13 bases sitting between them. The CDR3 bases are TGTGCCAGCAGCCTCGGGACCGCGATGAACACTGAAGCTTTCTTT. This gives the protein CASSLGTAMNTEAFF.

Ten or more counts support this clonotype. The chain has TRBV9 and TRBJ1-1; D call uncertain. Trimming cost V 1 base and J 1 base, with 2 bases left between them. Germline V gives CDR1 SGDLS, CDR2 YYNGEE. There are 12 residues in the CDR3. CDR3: CASSVPNTEAFF. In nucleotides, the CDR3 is TGTGCCAGCAGCGTACCGAACACTGAAGCTTTCTTT.

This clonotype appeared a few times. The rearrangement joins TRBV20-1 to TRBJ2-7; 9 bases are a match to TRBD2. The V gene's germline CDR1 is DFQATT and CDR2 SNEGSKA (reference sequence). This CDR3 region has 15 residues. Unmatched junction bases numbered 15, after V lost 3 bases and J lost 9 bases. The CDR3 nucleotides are TGCAGTGCTAGCTCGGGGCGGGAGGGTATACGAGGGCAGTACTTC. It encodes CSASSGREGIRGQYF.

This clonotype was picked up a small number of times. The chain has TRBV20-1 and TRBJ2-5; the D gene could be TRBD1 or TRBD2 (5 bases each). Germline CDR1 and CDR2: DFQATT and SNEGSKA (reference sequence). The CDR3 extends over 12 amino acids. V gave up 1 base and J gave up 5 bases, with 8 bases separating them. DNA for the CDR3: TGCAGTGCTAGAGTTTGGGGGGAGACCCAGTACTTC. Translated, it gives CSARVWGETQYF.

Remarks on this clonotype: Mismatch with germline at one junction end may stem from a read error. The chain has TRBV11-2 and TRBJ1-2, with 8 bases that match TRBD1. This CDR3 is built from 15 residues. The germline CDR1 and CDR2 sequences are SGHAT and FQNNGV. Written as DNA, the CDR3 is TGTGCCGGCAGCGTACCTTTTCAGGGGGCTGGTGGCTACACCTTC. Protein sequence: CAGSVPFQGAGGYTF. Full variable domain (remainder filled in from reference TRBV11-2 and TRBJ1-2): EAGVAQSPRYKIIEKRQSVAFWCNPISGHATLYWYQQILGQGPKLLIQFQNNGVVDDSQLPKDRFSAERLKGVDSTLKIQPAKLEDSAVYLCAGSVPFQGAGGYTFGSGTRLTVV.

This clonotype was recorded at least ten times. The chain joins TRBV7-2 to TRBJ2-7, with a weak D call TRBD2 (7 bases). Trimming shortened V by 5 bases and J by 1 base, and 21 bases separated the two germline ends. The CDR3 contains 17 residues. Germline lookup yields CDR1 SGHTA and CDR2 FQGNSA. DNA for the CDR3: TGTGCCAGCAGCCGCGCAGGAGGGCGGGGGCCGTCCTACGAGCAGTACTTC. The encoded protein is CASSRAGGRGPSYEQYF.

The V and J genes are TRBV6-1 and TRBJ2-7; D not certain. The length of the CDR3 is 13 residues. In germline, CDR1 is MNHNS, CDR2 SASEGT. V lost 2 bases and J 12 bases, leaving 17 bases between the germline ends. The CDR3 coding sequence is TGTGCCAGCAGTGAATTTCAAAGGGCTCAACGGTACTTC. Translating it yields CASSEFQRAQRYF.